This T cell receptor (beta chain) came from a study of T-cell memory formation after mild COVID-19 (dated by TCRdb to the early 2020s). Looking at the study overall: Most TCR sequence clusters were specific to one of the two donors. T-cell clones expanding and contracting after mild COVID-19 in a couple of donors were tracked by longitudinal TCRalpha and TCRbeta repertoire sequencing. Two young, previously healthy adult volunteers made up the cohort, one male and one female.

Overall results and qualifications from the work: Clones contracting from day 15 to 85 had balanced CD4/CD8 phenotypes, while a second wave expanding from day 15 to 37 was biased towards CD4+. Contracting CD4+ clones appeared mostly in the CM and EM memory subsets, whereas CD8+ clones were enriched in EMRA. Some responding clones were detected in pre-infection memory, suggesting pre-existing cross-reactive memory T cells joined the SARS-CoV-2 response. SARS-CoV-2 specificity of the second-wave clones peaking on day 37 was not confirmed. Only two mild cases were covered by the study, and larger cohorts that include severe cases with pre-infection samples were considered necessary.

Sequencing relied on an Illumina NovaSeq 6000. cDNA libraries for TCRalpha and TCRbeta were prepared by 5'RACE using constant-segment primers, with sample barcodes and unique molecular identifiers added. RNA was extracted from every sample with Trizol reagent. Libraries were amplified in two PCR steps, with a second sample barcode and Illumina TruSeq adapters added in the second step. Libraries were sequenced on an Illumina NovaSeq with 2 x 150 bp paired-end reads. Per the original workflow: With migec v1.2.7, reads were demultiplexed and then collapsed into UMI-guided consensus sequences. With mixcr v2.1.11, UMI consensuses were aligned to TRA and TRB V and J templates and assembled into clonotypes. Clonotypes were classified as expanded or contracted when called significant by both edgeR and NoisET, with noise models trained on biological replicates. edgeR calls used a false discovery rate-adjusted p below 0.01 and a log2 fold-change threshold of 1. As an exploratory analysis of dynamics, max-normalized trajectories of the 1000 most abundant clonotypes were examined with PCA combined with hierarchical clustering. Each responding clone was given a CD4 or CD8 phenotype based on the CD4+ and CD8+ repertoires, which had been sequenced separately. TCRdb ran its own pipeline on the public reads, namely fastp trimming at Q25 and MiXCR clone calling, and kept in-frame beta chains. Each CDR3 protein appears once, grouped with its most common genes and DNA. The V and J calls come from TCRdb's annotation, not from the publication. The sample yields 450,000 to 700,000 distinct CDR3 sequences; 15% to 20% were counted once. The ten largest clones take up more than 10% of the sample.

Ficoll-Paque density gradient centrifugation was the method used to isolate PBMCs. This clonotype was seen a handful of times. No cognate antigen has been identified for it. No much larger clone exists at a distance of one base, and base qualities are not known. A distance of 11 bases separates the germline ends of V and J, which lose 5 bases and 3 bases respectively. CDR1 MNHNS and CDR2 SASEGT were looked up in the germline V gene. Including cysteine and phenylalanine, the CDR3 has 13 amino acids. Here the CDR3 DNA is all that survives: 39 bases in frame from base 1. The sequencing input was PBMCs or a T cell subset sorted from them (not recorded which). The sequence is built from TRBV6-1 and TRBJ2-7; no D segment can be confidently identified. The source of this sequence is an adult woman who had mild COVID-19 (a few samples of this study predate the infection). The sample titles of this study are shuffled in the database, so cell type and time point are left out; the donor was told from shared clones. The sequenced DNA: TGTGCCAGCAGTTATACAGCTGACTACGAGCAGTACTTC. This sequence encodes CASSYTADYEQYF.